A single T cell receptor beta chain is shown here with its context. The antigen is not known. These data belong to a study of type 1 regulatory T cells. Study-wide context: An in vitro protocol generated T-allo10, a Tr1-enriched, alloantigen-specific CD4 T cell product. Study outcomes and limitations: Compared with non-type 1 regulatory T cells, type 1 regulatory T cells showed a more restricted TCR repertoire.

One entry per CDR3 protein results from TCRdb running MiXCR on the reads. The sample holds roughly 62,000 distinct CDR3 sequences, less than 70% seen once. The CDR3 contains 13 residues. CDR1 is SQVTM, CDR2 ANQGSEA, per germline. V lost 7 bases and J lost 9; bases outside the gene matches: 10. The receptor was derived from a human donor in good health. Sequencing was carried out using cultured non-Tr1 T cells, either the whole culture or a sorted T cell fraction (not recorded which). This chain links TRBV29-1 with TRBJ2-1; 9 bases are shared with TRBD2. In DNA, the CDR3 is TGCAGCGGGGCGGGACTAGCCGGCGGTGAGCAGTTCTTC. Translating gives CSGAGLAGGEQFF.